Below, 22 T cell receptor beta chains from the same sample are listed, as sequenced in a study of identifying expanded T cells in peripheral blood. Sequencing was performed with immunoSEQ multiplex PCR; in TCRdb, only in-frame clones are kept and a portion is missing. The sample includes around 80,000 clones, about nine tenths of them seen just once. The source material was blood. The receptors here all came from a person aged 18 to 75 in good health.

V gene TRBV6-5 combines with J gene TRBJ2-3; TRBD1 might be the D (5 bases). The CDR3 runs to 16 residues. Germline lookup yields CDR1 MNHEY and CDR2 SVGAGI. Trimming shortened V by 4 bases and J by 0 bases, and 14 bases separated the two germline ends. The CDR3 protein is CASSSSWTSSTDTQYF. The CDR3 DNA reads TGTGCCAGCAGTTCATCCTGGACAAGTAGCACAGATACGCAGTATTTT.

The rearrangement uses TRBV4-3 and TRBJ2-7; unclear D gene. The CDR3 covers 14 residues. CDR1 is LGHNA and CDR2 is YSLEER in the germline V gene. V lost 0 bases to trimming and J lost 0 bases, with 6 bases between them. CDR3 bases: TGCGCCAGCAGCCAAGATCCCAGCTCCTACGAGCAGTACTTC. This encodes CASSQDPSSYEQYF.

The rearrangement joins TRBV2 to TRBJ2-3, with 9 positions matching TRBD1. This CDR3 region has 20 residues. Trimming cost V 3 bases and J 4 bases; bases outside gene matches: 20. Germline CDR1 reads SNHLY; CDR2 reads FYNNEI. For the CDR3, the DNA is TGTGCCAGCAGTGACACCCACAGGGGGCAAGTCGGCGGGAGATCAGATACGCAGTATTTT. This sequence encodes CASSDTHRGQVGGRSDTQYF.

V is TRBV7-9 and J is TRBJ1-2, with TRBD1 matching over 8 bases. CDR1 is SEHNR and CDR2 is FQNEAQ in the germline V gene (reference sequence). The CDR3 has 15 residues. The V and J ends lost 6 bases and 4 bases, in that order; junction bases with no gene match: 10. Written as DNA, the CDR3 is TGTGCCAGCAGTCTATTAACGGGGACAGGCTATGGCTACACCTTC. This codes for CASSLLTGTGYGYTF.

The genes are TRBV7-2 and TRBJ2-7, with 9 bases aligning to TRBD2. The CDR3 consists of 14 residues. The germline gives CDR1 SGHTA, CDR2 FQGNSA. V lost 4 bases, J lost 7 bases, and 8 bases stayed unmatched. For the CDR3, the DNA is TGTGCCAGCAGCTCCTCTAGCGGGATTGGAGAGCAGTACTTC. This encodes CASSSSSGIGEQYF.

The CDR3 sequence: CASSLRGTGYRGYTF. The CDR3 nucleotides read TGTGCCAGCAGTCTAAGAGGGACGGGGTATCGGGGCTACACCTTC. V usage is TRBV28 and J usage is TRBJ1-2; D might be TRBD1 (5 bases). The CDR3 is made up of 15 amino acids. V was shortened by 5 bases and J by 8 bases, with 21 bases between the two germline ends. The germline gives CDR1 MDHEN, CDR2 SYDVKM.

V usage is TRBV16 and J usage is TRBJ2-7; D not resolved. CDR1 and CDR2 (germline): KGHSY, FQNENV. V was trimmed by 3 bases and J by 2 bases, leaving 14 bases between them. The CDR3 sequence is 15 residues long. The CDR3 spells CASSHAPYVPYEQYF. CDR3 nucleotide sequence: TGTGCCAGCAGCCACGCGCCCTATGTCCCCTACGAGCAGTACTTC.

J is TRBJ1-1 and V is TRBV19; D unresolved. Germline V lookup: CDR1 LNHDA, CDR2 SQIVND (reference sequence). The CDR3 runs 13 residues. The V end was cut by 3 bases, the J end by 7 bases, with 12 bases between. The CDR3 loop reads CASSIQSPYEAFF. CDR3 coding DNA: TGTGCCAGTAGTATCCAGTCACCTTATGAAGCTTTCTTT.

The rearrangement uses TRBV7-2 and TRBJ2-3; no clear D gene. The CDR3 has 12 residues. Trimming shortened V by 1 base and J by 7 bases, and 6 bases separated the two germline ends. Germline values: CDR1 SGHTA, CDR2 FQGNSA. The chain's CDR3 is CASSLVANTQYF. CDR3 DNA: TGTGCCAGCAGCTTAGTGGCGAATACGCAGTATTTT.

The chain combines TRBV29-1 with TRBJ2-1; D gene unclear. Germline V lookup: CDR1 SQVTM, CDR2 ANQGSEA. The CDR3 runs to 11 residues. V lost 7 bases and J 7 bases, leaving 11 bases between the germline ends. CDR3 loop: CSGWAVNEQFF. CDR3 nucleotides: TGCAGCGGCTGGGCGGTAAATGAGCAGTTCTTC.

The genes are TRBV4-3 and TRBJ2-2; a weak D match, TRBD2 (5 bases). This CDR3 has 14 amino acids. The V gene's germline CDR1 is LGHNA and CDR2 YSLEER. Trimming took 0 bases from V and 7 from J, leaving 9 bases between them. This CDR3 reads CASSQDEGIGELFF. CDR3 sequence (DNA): TGCGCCAGCAGCCAAGATGAGGGCATCGGGGAGCTGTTTTTT.

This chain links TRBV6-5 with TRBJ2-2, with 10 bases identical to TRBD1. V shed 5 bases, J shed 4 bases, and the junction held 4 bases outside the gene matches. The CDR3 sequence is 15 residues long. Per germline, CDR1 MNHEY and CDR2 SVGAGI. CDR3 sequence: CASSPGQGGTGELFF. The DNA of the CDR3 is TGTGCCAGCAGTCCTGGACAGGGGGGCACCGGGGAGCTGTTTTTT.

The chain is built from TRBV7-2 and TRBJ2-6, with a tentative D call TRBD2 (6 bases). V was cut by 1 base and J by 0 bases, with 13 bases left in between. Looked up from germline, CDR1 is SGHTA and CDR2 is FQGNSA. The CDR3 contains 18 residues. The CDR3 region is CASSLERLGSSGANVLTF. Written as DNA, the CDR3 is TGTGCCAGCAGCTTAGAACGACTCGGGAGCTCTGGGGCCAACGTCCTGACTTTC.

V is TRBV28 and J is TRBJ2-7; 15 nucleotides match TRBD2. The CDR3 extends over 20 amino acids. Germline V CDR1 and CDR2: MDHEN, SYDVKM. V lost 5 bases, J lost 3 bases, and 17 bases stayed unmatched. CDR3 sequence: CASSGPFGLAGGPNVYEQYF. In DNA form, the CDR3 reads TGTGCCAGCAGTGGACCATTTGGACTAGCGGGAGGGCCGAACGTCTACGAGCAGTACTTC.

CDR3: CASSTRTRTLHNEQFF. CDR3 DNA sequence: TGCGCCAGCAGCACCCGGACTCGAACACTCCACAATGAGCAGTTCTTC. The gene calls are TRBV4-1 and TRBJ2-1; the D gene is possibly TRBD2 (5 bases). The CDR3 consists of 16 residues. Trimming shortened V by 5 bases and J by 5 bases, and 19 bases separated the two germline ends. Germline V CDR1 and CDR2: MGHRA, YSYEKL.

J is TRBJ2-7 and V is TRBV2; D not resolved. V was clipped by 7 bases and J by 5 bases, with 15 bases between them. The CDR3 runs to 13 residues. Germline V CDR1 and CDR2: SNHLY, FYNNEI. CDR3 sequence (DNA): TGTGCCAGCAACCCCCATCGACCTCACGAGCAGTACTTC. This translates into CASNPHRPHEQYF.

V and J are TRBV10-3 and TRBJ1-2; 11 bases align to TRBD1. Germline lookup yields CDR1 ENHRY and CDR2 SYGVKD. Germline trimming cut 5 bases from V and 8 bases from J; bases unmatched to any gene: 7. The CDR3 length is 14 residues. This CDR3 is CAISPRGQGEGYTF. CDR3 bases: TGTGCCATCAGTCCCCGGGGACAGGGGGAGGGCTACACCTTC.

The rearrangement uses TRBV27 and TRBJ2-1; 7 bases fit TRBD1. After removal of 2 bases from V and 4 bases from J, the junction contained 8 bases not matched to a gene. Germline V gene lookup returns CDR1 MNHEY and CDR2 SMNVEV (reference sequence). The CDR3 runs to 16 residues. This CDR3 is CASSLGMGQIYNEQFF. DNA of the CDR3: TGTGCCAGCAGTTTAGGGATGGGACAGATATACAATGAGCAGTTCTTC.

Written as DNA, the CDR3 is TGTGCCAGCAGTTTATGGGGGGGTGACACAGATACGCAGTATTTT. Its protein product is CASSLWGGDTDTQYF. This chain uses TRBV28 with TRBJ2-3, with D maybe TRBD2 (6 bases). Trimming stripped 0 bases from V and 2 bases from J, with 9 bases between. The CDR3 is made up of 15 amino acids. Germline lookup yields CDR1 MDHEN and CDR2 SYDVKM.

Here the CDR3 reads CASSLSQGISYEQYF. CDR3 coding DNA: TGTGCCAGCAGCTTAAGTCAGGGAATCTCCTACGAGCAGTACTTC. This chain joins TRBV7-2 and TRBJ2-7; D might be TRBD1 (5 bases). CDR3 length: 15 residues. Germline values: CDR1 SGHTA, CDR2 FQGNSA. The V gene lost 2 bases and the J gene lost 0 bases, with 11 bases spanning the gap.

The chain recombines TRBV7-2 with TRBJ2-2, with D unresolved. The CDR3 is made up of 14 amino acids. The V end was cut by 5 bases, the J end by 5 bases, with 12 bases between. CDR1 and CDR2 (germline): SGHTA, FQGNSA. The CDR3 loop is CASSPRGETGELFF. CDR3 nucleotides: TGTGCCAGCAGCCCCCGTGGGGAAACCGGGGAGCTGTTTTTT. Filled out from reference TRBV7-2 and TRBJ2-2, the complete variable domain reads GAGVSQSPSNKVTEKGKDVELRCDPISGHTALYWYRQSLGQGLEFLIYFQGNSAPDKSGLPSDRFSAERTGGSVSTLTIQRTQQEDSAVYLCASSPRGETGELFFGEGSRLTVL.

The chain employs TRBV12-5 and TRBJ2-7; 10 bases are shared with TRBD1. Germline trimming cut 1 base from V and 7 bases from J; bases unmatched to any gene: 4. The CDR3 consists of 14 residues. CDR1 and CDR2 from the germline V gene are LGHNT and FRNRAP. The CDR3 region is CASGLGQGAREQYF. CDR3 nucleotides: TGTGCTAGTGGTTTGGGACAGGGGGCGCGGGAGCAGTACTTC.